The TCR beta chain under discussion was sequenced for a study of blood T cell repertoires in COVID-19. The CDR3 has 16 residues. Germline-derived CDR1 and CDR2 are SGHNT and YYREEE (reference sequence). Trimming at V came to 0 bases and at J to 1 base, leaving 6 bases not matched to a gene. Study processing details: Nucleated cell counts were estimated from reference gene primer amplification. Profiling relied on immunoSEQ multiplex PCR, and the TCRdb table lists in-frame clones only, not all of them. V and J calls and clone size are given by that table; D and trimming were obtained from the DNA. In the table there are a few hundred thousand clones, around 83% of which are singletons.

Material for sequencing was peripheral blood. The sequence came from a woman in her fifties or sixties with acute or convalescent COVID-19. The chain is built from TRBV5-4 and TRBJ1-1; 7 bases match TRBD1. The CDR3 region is CASSLGGRQGNTEAFF. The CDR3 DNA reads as TGTGCCAGCAGCTTGGGGGGTAGACAGGGGAACACTGAAGCTTTCTTT.